Below are 23 T cell receptor beta chains sequenced from a single sample in a study of blood T cell repertoires in COVID-19. TCRdb's copy holds only in-frame clones and misses some; the assay was immunoSEQ multiplex PCR. Of about 440,000 clones listed, about 89% are singletons. The sequenced material came from peripheral blood. Receptors were obtained from a woman aged 25-40 years with acute or convalescent COVID-19.

The rearrangement links TRBV30 to TRBJ1-4; 8 bases agree with TRBD1. Per germline, CDR1 GTSNPN and CDR2 SVGIG (reference sequence). The CDR3 spans 14 residues. The V and J ends lost 3 bases and 7 bases, in that order; junction bases with no gene match: 7. The DNA of the CDR3 is TGTGCCTGGAGCGAGGACAGGGTGGGTGAAAAACTGTTTTTT. It codes for CAWSEDRVGEKLFF.

The chain couples TRBV3-1 (or the pseudogene TRBV3-2) to TRBJ2-3; 8 bases are shared with TRBD1. From germline, CDR1 is LGHDT and CDR2 YNNKEL (reference sequence). This CDR3 has 14 amino acids. V was pared by 4 bases and J by 6 bases, with 6 bases of the junction left unmatched. CDR3: CASSPARDRDTQYF. The CDR3 DNA reads TGTGCCAGCAGCCCCGCCCGGGACAGGGATACGCAGTATTTT.

V gene TRBV2 combines with J gene TRBJ1-5; weak D call: TRBD1 (6 bases). V was trimmed by 4 bases and J by 3 bases, leaving 10 bases between them. Germline V lookup: CDR1 SNHLY, CDR2 FYNNEI. This CDR3 region has 14 residues. CDR3 protein: CASSVDRLNQPQHF. The CDR3, as DNA: TGTGCCAGCAGTGTGGACAGACTCAATCAGCCCCAGCATTTT.

The gene calls are TRBV28 and TRBJ1-5; 7 nucleotides line up with TRBD1. Per germline, CDR1 MDHEN and CDR2 SYDVKM. This CDR3 is 15 amino acids long. With V trimmed by 6 bases and J by 5 bases, 10 bases remained unmatched. In DNA form, the CDR3 reads TGTGCCAGCAGCCAAGACAGGGTAGGGGATCAGCCCCAGCATTTT. Its translation is CASSQDRVGDQPQHF.

The chain links TRBV7-9 to TRBJ2-5; a possible D gene is TRBD1 (6 bases). Germline values: CDR1 SEHNR, CDR2 FQNEAQ (reference sequence). Trimming shortened V by 6 bases and J by 2 bases, and 16 bases separated the two germline ends. The CDR3 is 15 residues long. The chain's CDR3 is CASRDTNRAQETQYF. As DNA, the CDR3 is TGTGCCAGCAGAGATACAAACAGGGCTCAAGAGACCCAGTACTTC.

This chain links TRBV3-1 (or the pseudogene TRBV3-2) with TRBJ2-7; 8 bases are shared with TRBD2. V shed 4 bases and J 3 bases; nucleotides not matched to a gene: 5. The CDR3 covers 14 residues. Germline V gene lookup returns CDR1 LGHDT and CDR2 YNNKEL (reference sequence). The CDR3 DNA follows: TGTGCCAGCAGCCCGGGGGGGTCCCTCTACGAGCAGTACTTC. Translated: CASSPGGSLYEQYF.

The gene calls are TRBV5-1 and TRBJ2-2; unclear D gene. The CDR3 runs to 15 residues. V lost 2 bases and J lost 0, with 8 bases in between. Germline CDR1 is SGHRS and CDR2 is YFSETQ. CDR3 sequence: CASSFAGTNTGELFF. The CDR3 DNA is TGCGCCAGCAGCTTCGCAGGAACGAACACCGGGGAGCTGTTTTTT.

This chain uses TRBV5-1 with TRBJ2-7; 8 bases are shared with TRBD1. Germline V gene data show CDR1 as SGHRS and CDR2 as YFSETQ. With V trimmed by 4 bases and J by 7 bases, 10 bases remained unmatched. The CDR3 spans 14 residues. The CDR3 DNA follows: TGCGCCAGCAGCACTGGACAGGGAGAAAAAGAGCAGTACTTC. Translating it yields CASSTGQGEKEQYF.

This clone was observed once. The chain combines TRBV5-4 with TRBJ2-7, with 9 bases identical to TRBD1. The CDR3 runs to 14 residues. The V and J ends lost 4 bases and 7 bases, in that order; junction bases with no gene match: 9. Per germline, CDR1 SGHNT and CDR2 YYREEE (reference sequence). CDR3 sequence: CASSRGQGTEEQYF. CDR3 DNA sequence: TGTGCCAGCAGCCGCGGACAGGGGACAGAGGAGCAGTACTTC.

The genes are TRBV5-6 and TRBJ1-1; 7 positions match TRBD1. Germline V CDR1 and CDR2: SGHDT, YYEEEE. The CDR3 covers 19 residues. Trimming cost V 3 bases and J 0 bases; bases outside gene matches: 17. CDR3 in amino acids: CASSWEGLRSDRVNTEAFF. Here the CDR3 DNA reads TGTGCCAGCAGCTGGGAAGGATTGCGGAGCGACAGGGTGAACACTGAAGCTTTCTTT.

The V gene is TRBV19, the J gene TRBJ1-2; possibly TRBD1 for D (6 bases). This CDR3 comprises 15 residues. Germline V gene lookup returns CDR1 LNHDA and CDR2 SQIVND (reference sequence). V lost 5 bases and J 4 bases, leaving 17 bases between the germline ends. CDR3 loop: CASSVPGTPAYGYTF. CDR3 DNA sequence: TGTGCCAGTAGTGTTCCCGGGACACCGGCCTATGGCTACACCTTC.

The CDR3 DNA is TGCGCCAGCAGCTTGGGTCCAAAACATCTAGCGGGGAGCTCCTACGAGCAGTACTTC. The encoded protein is CASSLGPKHLAGSSYEQYF. V gene TRBV5-1 combines with J gene TRBJ2-7; 9 nucleotides agree with TRBD2. This CDR3 contains 19 residues. The V gene's germline CDR1 is SGHRS and CDR2 YFSETQ. V lost 0 bases to trimming and J lost 0 bases; unmatched junction nucleotides: 13. The full variable domain, completed using reference TRBV5-1 and TRBJ2-7, is KAGVTQTPRYLIKTRGQQVTLSCSPISGHRSVSWYQQTPGQGLQFLFEYFSETQRNKGNFPGRFSGRQFSNSRSEMNVSTLELGDSALYLCASSLGPKHLAGSSYEQYFGPGTRLTVT.

V usage is TRBV7-2 and J usage is TRBJ1-3, with a weak D call TRBD1 (5 bases). Trimming shortened V by 1 base and J by 9 bases, and 16 bases separated the two germline ends. The CDR3 has 15 amino acids. Per the germline V gene, CDR1 is SGHTA and CDR2 is FQGNSA. The CDR3 DNA is TGTGCCAGCAGCTTAGTGGCAGGGCTTCGGAGCACCATATATTTT. The encoded protein is CASSLVAGLRSTIYF.

CDR3: CASSSLSGANVLTF. CDR3 sequence (DNA): TGTGCCAGCTCATCCCTCTCTGGGGCCAACGTCCTGACTTTC. The chain recombines TRBV18 with TRBJ2-6; D remains ambiguous. This CDR3 contains 14 residues. With 5 bases removed from V and 0 bases from J, the gap between germline ends came to 5 bases. The germline V gene encodes CDR1 KGHSH and CDR2 LQKENI.

This clone was seen a few times. The gene calls are TRBV28 and TRBJ1-6, with D possibly matching TRBD1 (5 bases). CDR3 length equals 16 residues. Trimming took off 4 bases at V and 7 bases at J, with 17 bases between the two ends. Germline CDR1 MDHEN, CDR2 SYDVKM. CDR3 nucleotides: TGTGCCAGCAGTTCGCACAGTGGAGGGGTCAATTCACCCCTCCACTTT. It is translated as CASSSHSGGVNSPLHF. The full variable domain, completed using reference TRBV28 and TRBJ1-6, is DVKVTQSSRYLVKRTGEKVFLECVQDMDHENMFWYRQDPGLGLRLIYFSYDVKMKEKGDIPEGYSVSREKKERFSLILESASTNQTSMYLCASSSHSGGVNSPLHFGNGTRLTVT.

The CDR3 loop reads CASSEYSGAGPDGYTF. The CDR3 region has the DNA TGCGCCAGCAGTGAGTATAGTGGGGCAGGCCCAGATGGCTACACCTTC. This chain uses TRBV5-1 with TRBJ1-2; a weak D match, TRBD1 (5 bases). V was clipped by 5 bases and J by 6 bases, with 23 bases between them. This CDR3 comprises 16 residues. Germline V gives CDR1 SGHRS, CDR2 YFSETQ.

The V gene is TRBV10-3, the J gene TRBJ2-7; the D is unclear. The V and J ends lost 0 bases and 3 bases respectively, with 3 bases between them. Germline values: CDR1 ENHRY, CDR2 SYGVKD. The CDR3 extends over 12 amino acids. DNA for the CDR3: TGTGCCATCAGTGAGTCTTACTACGAGCAGTACTTC. This encodes CAISESYYEQYF.

This clone was seen only a few times. The V and J genes are TRBV6-5 and TRBJ1-2, with 7 bases aligning to TRBD1. The CDR3 length is 14 residues. Germline lookup yields CDR1 MNHEY and CDR2 SVGAGI. Trimming removed 2 bases from V and 2 bases from J; junction bases left unmatched: 2. DNA of the CDR3: TGTGCCAGCAGTTACGACAGGGACAACTATGGCTACACCTTC. As protein: CASSYDRDNYGYTF.

This clone has only one observation. The chain couples TRBV28 to TRBJ2-1; 8 bases align to TRBD2. The V gene end was trimmed by 4 bases and the J gene end by 3 bases; junction bases not matched to a gene: 2. The CDR3 runs to 14 residues. The germline CDR1 and CDR2 sequences are MDHEN and SYDVKM. CDR3 amino acids: CASSSGGLYNEQFF. In DNA form, the CDR3 reads TGTGCCAGCAGTTCGGGGGGGCTCTACAATGAGCAGTTCTTC.

The gene calls are TRBV2 and TRBJ2-7, with D maybe TRBD1 (6 bases). CDR1 is SNHLY and CDR2 is FYNNEI in the germline V gene. Trimming removed 6 bases from V and 4 bases from J, with 13 bases in between. This CDR3 has 13 amino acids. CDR3 in DNA: TGTGCCAGCAGAGGACCTACAGGGTACGAGCAGTACTTC. Its protein is CASRGPTGYEQYF.

J is TRBJ2-7 and V is TRBV6-5; 13 nucleotides match TRBD2. The ends lost 5 bases at V and 7 bases at J; junction bases unmatched: 5. The CDR3 length is 14 residues. CDR1 is MNHEY, CDR2 SVGAGI, per germline. The CDR3 reads CASSRTSGGREQYF. The CDR3 DNA follows: TGTGCCAGCAGTCGGACTAGCGGGGGAAGGGAGCAGTACTTC.

CDR3 sequence: CASSLQERGGEQYF. The CDR3 DNA follows: TGTGCCAGCAGCCTTCAGGAGCGGGGAGGCGAGCAGTACTTC. The V gene is TRBV9, the J gene TRBJ2-7; 7 bases align to TRBD2. Per the germline V gene, CDR1 is SGDLS and CDR2 is YYNGEE. The V segment lost 4 bases and the J segment 6 bases; nucleotides outside the gene matches: 10. The length of the CDR3 is 14 residues.

The rearrangement links TRBV19 to TRBJ2-1, with 7 bases aligning to TRBD2. The germline CDR1 and CDR2 sequences are LNHDA and SQIVND (reference sequence). The CDR3 loop spans 14 amino acids. V gave up 6 bases and J gave up 3 bases; unmatched junction bases: 5. The CDR3 region has the DNA TGTGCCAGTAGCCCGGGAGGAGGCTACAATGAGCAGTTCTTC. Its protein product is CASSPGGGYNEQFF. The full variable domain, in which reference TRBV19 and TRBJ2-1 provide the parts outside the CDR3, is DGGITQSPKYLFRKEGQNVTLSCEQNLNHDAMYWYRQDPGQGLRLIYYSQIVNDFQKGDIAEGYSVSREKKESFPLTVTSAQKNPTAFYLCASSPGGGYNEQFFGPGTRLTVL.